A selection of T cell receptor beta chains follows, all from one sample in a study of human thymus T cells. Data came from immunoSEQ multiplex PCR; TCRdb stores just in-frame clones and leaves some out. The table lists about 60,000 clones, 85% to 95% of them singletons. Sequencing input: blood. The receptor set was obtained from a boy in the first two years of life with a congenital heart defect but otherwise immunologically healthy. The CDR3 runs from the conserved cysteine through the conserved F or W. The order of the fields is V gene, clone size, J gene, D gene, CDR3 DNA, CDR3 protein. The D gene is left open where the match is weak. Size is stated for part of the rows, as once, few or many counts, or as a class when the clone is expanded.

v_gene: TRBV28
abundance: .
j_gene: TRBJ2-7
d_gene: .
CDR3nt: TGTGCCAGCAGCCGCGGCGTTACCCAATTCTACGAGCAGTACTTC
CDR3aa: CASSRGVTQFYEQYF

v_gene: TRBV27
abundance: once
j_gene: TRBJ2-7
d_gene: TRBD2
CDR3nt: TGTGCCAGCAGTTTATGGGGGGGCTACGAGCAGTACTTC
CDR3aa: CASSLWGGYEQYF

v_gene: TRBV7-9
abundance: .
j_gene: TRBJ2-1
d_gene: .
CDR3nt: TGTGCCAGCAGCTCGCGGACAGTTTATAATGAGCAGTTCTTC
CDR3aa: CASSSRTVYNEQFF

v_gene: TRBV27
abundance: .
j_gene: TRBJ2-3
d_gene: .
CDR3nt: TGTGCCAGCAGTTCCGTTAAATCCACAGATACGCAGTATTTT
CDR3aa: CASSSVKSTDTQYF

v_gene: TRBV11-2
abundance: .
j_gene: TRBJ2-7
d_gene: TRBD1
CDR3nt: TGTGCCAGCAGCGTAACAGGGGCCTCCTACGAGCAGTACTTC
CDR3aa: CASSVTGASYEQYF

v_gene: TRBV19
abundance: .
j_gene: TRBJ2-2
d_gene: .
CDR3nt: TGTGCCAGTAGTATAGTTGGGGGCACCGGGGAGCTGTTTTTT
CDR3aa: CASSIVGGTGELFF

v_gene: TRBV5-4
abundance: once
j_gene: TRBJ1-1
d_gene: TRBD1
CDR3nt: TGTGCCAGCAGCTCCTTACAGGGGGAAGCTTTCTTT
CDR3aa: CASSSLQGEAFF

v_gene: TRBV30
abundance: .
j_gene: TRBJ1-2
d_gene: .
CDR3nt: TGTGCCTGGAGTGTGACGGTTGGCTACACCTTC
CDR3aa: CAWSVTVGYTF

v_gene: TRBV4-3
abundance: .
j_gene: TRBJ1-4
d_gene: .
CDR3nt: TGCGCCAGCAGCCAAGTCAGGCATAATGAAAAACTGTTTTTT
CDR3aa: CASSQVRHNEKLFF

v_gene: TRBV7-9
abundance: .
j_gene: TRBJ1-4
d_gene: .
CDR3nt: TGTGCCAGCAGCACCGTTGCAACTAATGAAAAACTGTTTTTT
CDR3aa: CASSTVATNEKLFF

v_gene: TRBV27
abundance: .
j_gene: TRBJ1-6
d_gene: .
CDR3nt: TGTGCCAGCAGCCAAGGACGGAACAACCTCCACTTT
CDR3aa: CASSQGRNNLHF

v_gene: TRBV27
abundance: .
j_gene: TRBJ2-2
d_gene: .
CDR3nt: TGTGCCAGCAGTTCCAGATTCGTCACCGGGGAGCTGTTTTTT
CDR3aa: CASSSRFVTGELFF

v_gene: TRBV9
abundance: .
j_gene: TRBJ1-2
d_gene: .
CDR3nt: TGTGCCAGCAGCGTAGACAGCTATGGCTACACCTTC
CDR3aa: CASSVDSYGYTF

v_gene: TRBV4-1
abundance: once
j_gene: TRBJ2-2
d_gene: .
CDR3nt: TGCGCCAGCAGCCAAGAGGTACGGGGGGCGAATGCCGGGGAGCTGTTTTTT
CDR3aa: CASSQEVRGANAGELFF

v_gene: TRBV10-3
abundance: .
j_gene: TRBJ1-1
d_gene: .
CDR3nt: TGTGCCATCAGTGAGTCACTCACGGGAGGCACTGAAGCTTTCTTT
CDR3aa: CAISESLTGGTEAFF

v_gene: TRBV7-8
abundance: .
j_gene: TRBJ1-4
d_gene: .
CDR3nt: TGTGCCAGCAGCTGGGGGGGTACCACTAATGAAAAACTGTTTTTT
CDR3aa: CASSWGGTTNEKLFF

v_gene: TRBV27
abundance: once
j_gene: TRBJ2-7
d_gene: .
CDR3nt: TGTGCCAGCAGTTTATCGAACCCTTCTTTAGGATACGAGCAGTACTTC
CDR3aa: CASSLSNPSLGYEQYF

v_gene: TRBV4-1
abundance: once
j_gene: TRBJ1-4
d_gene: .
CDR3nt: TGCGCCAGCAGCCCTCTACTAATCAGTGAAAAACTGTTTTTT
CDR3aa: CASSPLLISEKLFF

v_gene: TRBV18
abundance: .
j_gene: TRBJ2-3
d_gene: .
CDR3nt: TGTGCCAGCTCACCACCTAGCTTCAGGGCCGAAGATACGCAGTATTTT
CDR3aa: CASSPPSFRAEDTQYF

v_gene: TRBV18
abundance: .
j_gene: TRBJ2-7
d_gene: TRBD1
CDR3nt: TGTGCCAGCTCCTCGGGGACAGGGGGTTTGGCGCAGTACTTC
CDR3aa: CASSSGTGGLAQYF

v_gene: TRBV19
abundance: .
j_gene: TRBJ2-7
d_gene: .
CDR3nt: TGTGCCAGTAGTATTATTGGCGACAACGAGCAGTACTTC
CDR3aa: CASSIIGDNEQYF

v_gene: TRBV6-5
abundance: .
j_gene: TRBJ1-1
d_gene: .
CDR3nt: TGTGCCAGCAGTTACCCAGGGAACACTGAAGCTTTCTTT
CDR3aa: CASSYPGNTEAFF

v_gene: TRBV10-1
abundance: once
j_gene: TRBJ2-7
d_gene: .
CDR3nt: TGCGCCAGCAGCCGACCGGGAGCCATCAACGAGCAGTACTTC
CDR3aa: CASSRPGAINEQYF

v_gene: TRBV6-5
abundance: once
j_gene: TRBJ2-1
d_gene: .
CDR3nt: TGTGCCAGCAGTCGAGGAGATGGGCAGTTCTTC
CDR3aa: CASSRGDGQFF

v_gene: TRBV4-2
abundance: .
j_gene: TRBJ1-6
d_gene: TRBD1
CDR3nt: TGTGCCAGCAGCCACACCGGGACAGGGCGGGGATCACCCCTCCACTTT
CDR3aa: CASSHTGTGRGSPLHF

v_gene: TRBV5-5
abundance: .
j_gene: TRBJ2-7
d_gene: TRBD1
CDR3nt: TGTGCCAGCAGCTTGGGACAGGGAAACGAGCAGTACTTC
CDR3aa: CASSLGQGNEQYF

v_gene: TRBV5-8
abundance: .
j_gene: TRBJ2-7
d_gene: TRBD1
CDR3nt: TGTGCCAGCAGCCCACAGGGGGGACGCTCCTACGAGCAGTACTTC
CDR3aa: CASSPQGGRSYEQYF

v_gene: TRBV5-5
abundance: .
j_gene: TRBJ2-7
d_gene: .
CDR3nt: TGTGCCAGCAGCTTCGGCCCCCAAAGTACCTACGAGCAGTACTTC
CDR3aa: CASSFGPQSTYEQYF

v_gene: TRBV2
abundance: .
j_gene: TRBJ2-2
d_gene: .
CDR3nt: TGTGCCAGCAGTGACACGAACACCGGGGAGCTGTTTTTT
CDR3aa: CASSDTNTGELFF

v_gene: TRBV27
abundance: .
j_gene: TRBJ1-1
d_gene: .
CDR3nt: TGTGCCAGCAGTCCCCTCGACCGGCTGAACACTGAAGCTTTCTTT
CDR3aa: CASSPLDRLNTEAFF

v_gene: TRBV6-1
abundance: .
j_gene: TRBJ1-4
d_gene: TRBD1
CDR3nt: TGTGCCAGCCGGGACAGGCCCAATGAAAAACTGTTTTTT
CDR3aa: CASRDRPNEKLFF

v_gene: TRBV4-1
abundance: .
j_gene: TRBJ1-5
d_gene: .
CDR3nt: TGCGCCAGCAGCCAAGTGGGCAGACAGCCCCAGCATTTT
CDR3aa: CASSQVGRQPQHF

v_gene: TRBV2
abundance: .
j_gene: TRBJ2-1
d_gene: .
CDR3nt: TGTGCCAGCATCTCGCCTAGGGGCATTAGCTCCTACAATGAGCAGTTCTTC
CDR3aa: CASISPRGISSYNEQFF

v_gene: TRBV11-3
abundance: .
j_gene: TRBJ1-2
d_gene: TRBD1
CDR3nt: TGTGCCAGCAGCTTAGGACAGGGGTCTAACTATGGCTACACCTTC
CDR3aa: CASSLGQGSNYGYTF

v_gene: TRBV28
abundance: .
j_gene: TRBJ2-7
d_gene: .
CDR3nt: TGTGCCAGCAGTTTATCGGTAGGACAAAATTTACGACACGAGCAGTACTTC
CDR3aa: CASSLSVGQNLRHEQYF

v_gene: TRBV12-5
abundance: .
j_gene: TRBJ2-3
d_gene: TRBD1
CDR3nt: TGTGCTAGTGGCCCAGGGGGAGTGGCAGATACGCAGTATTTT
CDR3aa: CASGPGGVADTQYF